The TCR beta chain described here comes from a study of blood T cell repertoires in COVID-19. Germline V gives CDR1 MNHEY, CDR2 SVGAGI. This CDR3 region has 16 residues. V was clipped by 0 bases and J by 4 bases, with 13 bases between them. Some clones are missing from TCRdb's copy, which holds only in-frame ones; the method was immunoSEQ multiplex PCR. The sample includes 180,000 or so clones, 82% of them seen just once. The clonotype was recovered from a man aged 50 to 59 who had recovered from COVID-19. Sequenced material: PBMCs or T cells enriched from blood (not recorded which). The chain uses TRBV6-5 and TRBJ2-1, with a tentative D call TRBD1 (6 bases). The CDR3 loop reads CASSYSRTVDYNEQFF. CDR3 DNA: TGTGCCAGCAGTTACTCTCGGACAGTGGATTACAATGAGCAGTTCTTC.